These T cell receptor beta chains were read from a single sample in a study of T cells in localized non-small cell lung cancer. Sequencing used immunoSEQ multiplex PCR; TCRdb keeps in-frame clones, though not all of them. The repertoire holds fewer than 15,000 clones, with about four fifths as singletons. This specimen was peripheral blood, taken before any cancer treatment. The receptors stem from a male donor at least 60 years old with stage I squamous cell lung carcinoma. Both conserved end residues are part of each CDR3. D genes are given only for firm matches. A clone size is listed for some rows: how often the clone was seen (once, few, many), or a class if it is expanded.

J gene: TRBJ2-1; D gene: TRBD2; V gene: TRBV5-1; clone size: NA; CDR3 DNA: TGCGCCAGCACCCCGTGGGACACTCGGACTAGCGGGAGAGAGCAGTTCTTC; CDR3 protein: CASTPWDTRTSGREQFF
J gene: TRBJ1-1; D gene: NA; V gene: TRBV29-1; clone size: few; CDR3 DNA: TGCAGCGTTAGGTTCACTGAAGCTTTCTTT; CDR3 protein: CSVRFTEAFF
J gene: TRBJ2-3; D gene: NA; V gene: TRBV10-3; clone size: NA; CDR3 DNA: TGTGCCATCGGGAGGACCCGGGGGCAGACAGATACGCAGTATTTT; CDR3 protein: CAIGRTRGQTDTQYF
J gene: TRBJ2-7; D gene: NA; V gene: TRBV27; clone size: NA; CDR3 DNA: TGTGCCAGCAGTTTATCCCCCATCGCCCACGAGCAGTACTTC; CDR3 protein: CASSLSPIAHEQYF
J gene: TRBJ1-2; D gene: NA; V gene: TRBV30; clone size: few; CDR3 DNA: TGTGCCTCCGCTCGGGACCGACCCTATGGCTACACCTTC; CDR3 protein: CASARDRPYGYTF
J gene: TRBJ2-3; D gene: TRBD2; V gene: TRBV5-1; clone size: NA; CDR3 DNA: TGCGCCAGCAGCTTAGCGGGGGTTAAATTAGATACGCAGTATTTT; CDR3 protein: CASSLAGVKLDTQYF
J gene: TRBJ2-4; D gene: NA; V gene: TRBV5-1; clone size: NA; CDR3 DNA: TGCGCCAGCAGCTTGGATGTTGTGGACATTCAGTACTTC; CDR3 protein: CASSLDVVDIQYF
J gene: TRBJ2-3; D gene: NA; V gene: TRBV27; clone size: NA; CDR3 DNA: TGTGCCAGCAGTTTCCTAGCGCAAGATACGCAGTATTTT; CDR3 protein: CASSFLAQDTQYF
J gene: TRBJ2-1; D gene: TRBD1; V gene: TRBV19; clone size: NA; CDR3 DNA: TGTGCCAGTAGTTTGGTTTGGGACAGTTCTTACAATGAGCAGTTCTTC; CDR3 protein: CASSLVWDSSYNEQFF
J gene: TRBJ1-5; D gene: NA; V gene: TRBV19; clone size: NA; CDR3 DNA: TGTGCTACCTCAAGGGGGGACCGGGGTAATAGGCGCAATCAGCCCCAGCATTTT; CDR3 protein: CATSRGDRGNRRNQPQHF
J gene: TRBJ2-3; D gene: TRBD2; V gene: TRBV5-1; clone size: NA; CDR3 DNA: TGCGCCAGCAGCTCCGGGCTAGCGGGAGAATTCACAGATACGCAGTATTTT; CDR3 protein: CASSSGLAGEFTDTQYF
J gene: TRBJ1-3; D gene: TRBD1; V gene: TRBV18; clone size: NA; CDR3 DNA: TGTGCCAGCTCACCTGGGCTACAGGGGACAGGAAACACCATATATTTT; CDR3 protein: CASSPGLQGTGNTIYF
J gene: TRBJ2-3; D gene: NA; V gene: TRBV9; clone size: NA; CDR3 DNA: TGTGCCAGCAGCGTAGGAATCCTACGCACAGATACGCAGTATTTT; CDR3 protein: CASSVGILRTDTQYF
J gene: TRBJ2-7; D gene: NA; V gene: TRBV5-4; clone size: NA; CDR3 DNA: TGTGCCAGCAGCCGCCCGAGGTCCGAGCAGTACTTC; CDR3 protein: CASSRPRSEQYF
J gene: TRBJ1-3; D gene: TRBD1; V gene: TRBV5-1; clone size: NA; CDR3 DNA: TGCGCCAGCAGCACGGGACAGGGGGCGAAGGTGGGAACTGGAAACACCATATATTTT; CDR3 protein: CASSTGQGAKVGTGNTIYF
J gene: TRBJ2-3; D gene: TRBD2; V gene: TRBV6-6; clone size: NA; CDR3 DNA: TGTGCCAGTGCACTAGCGAGTGACACAGATACGCAGTATTTT; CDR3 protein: CASALASDTDTQYF
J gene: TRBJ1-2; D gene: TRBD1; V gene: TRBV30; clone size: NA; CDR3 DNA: TGTGCCTGGAGTGTGGGGAACAGGGGAGGAGGCTACACCTTC; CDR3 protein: CAWSVGNRGGGYTF
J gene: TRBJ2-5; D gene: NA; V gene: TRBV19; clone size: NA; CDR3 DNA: TGTGCCAGAGACCCCCCCCCAGAGACCCAGTACTTC; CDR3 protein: CARDPPPETQYF
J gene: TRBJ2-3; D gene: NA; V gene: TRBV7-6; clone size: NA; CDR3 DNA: TGTGCCAGCAGCTTCCTCCGGGAGAGGCCAGATACGCAGTATTTT; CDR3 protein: CASSFLRERPDTQYF
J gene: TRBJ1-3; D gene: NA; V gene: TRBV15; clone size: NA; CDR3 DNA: TGTGCCACCAGCAGAGATAGGTCGGGTGTTGTCTCTGGAAACACCATATATTTT; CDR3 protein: CATSRDRSGVVSGNTIYF
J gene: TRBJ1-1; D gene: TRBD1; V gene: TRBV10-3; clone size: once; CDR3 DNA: TGTGCCATCAGGGGACAGGGGGCGCGGGGCACTGAAGCTTTCTTT; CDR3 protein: CAIRGQGARGTEAFF
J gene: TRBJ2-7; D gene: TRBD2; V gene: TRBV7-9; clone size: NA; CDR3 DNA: TGTGCCAGCAGCTCAAAAGACTCACTAGCGTCGAGCTCCTACGAGCAGTACTTC; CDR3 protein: CASSSKDSLASSSYEQYF
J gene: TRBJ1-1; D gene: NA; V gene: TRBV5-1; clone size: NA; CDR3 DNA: TGCGCCAGCAGATCGGAAGGCCCGAGCACTGAAGCTTTCTTT; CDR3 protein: CASRSEGPSTEAFF
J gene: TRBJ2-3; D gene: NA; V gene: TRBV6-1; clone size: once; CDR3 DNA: TGTGCCAGCAGTGAGGGTGGGGATAGCACAGATACGCAGTATTTT; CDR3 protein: CASSEGGDSTDTQYF
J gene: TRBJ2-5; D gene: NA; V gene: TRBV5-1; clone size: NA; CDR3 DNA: TGCGCCAGCAGTTCAGGACAACCCCAAGAGACCCAGTACTTC; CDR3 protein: CASSSGQPQETQYF
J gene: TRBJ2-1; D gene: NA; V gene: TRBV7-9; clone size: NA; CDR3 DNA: TGTGCCAGCAGCTTAGGGTCCCGACTTGAGCAGTTCTTC; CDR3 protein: CASSLGSRLEQFF
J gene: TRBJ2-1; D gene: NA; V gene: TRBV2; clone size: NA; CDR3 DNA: TGTGCCAGCAGTGAAGCTCGGACTGAGCAGTTCTTC; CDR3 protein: CASSEARTEQFF
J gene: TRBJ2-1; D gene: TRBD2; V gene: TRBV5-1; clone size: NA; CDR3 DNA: TGCGCCAGCGCGGGAACTAGCGGGGGAAATGAGCAGTTCTTC; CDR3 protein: CASAGTSGGNEQFF
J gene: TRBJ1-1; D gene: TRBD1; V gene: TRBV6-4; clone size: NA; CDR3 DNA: TGTGCCAGCGGGACAGGGTACACTGAAGCTTTCTTT; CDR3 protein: CASGTGYTEAFF
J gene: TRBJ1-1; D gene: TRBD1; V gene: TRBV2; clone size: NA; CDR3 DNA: TGTGCCAGCATGAAGACAGGGAGCACTGAAGCTTTCTTT; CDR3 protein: CASMKTGSTEAFF
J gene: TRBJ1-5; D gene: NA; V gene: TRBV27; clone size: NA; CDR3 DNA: TGTGCCAGCAGTTTATCATCGGGGGCTGGTCAGCCCCAGCATTTT; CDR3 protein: CASSLSSGAGQPQHF
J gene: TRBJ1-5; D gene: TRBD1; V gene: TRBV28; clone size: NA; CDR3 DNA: TGTGCAGGCGGACAGGGCGGGAATCAGCCCCAGCATTTT; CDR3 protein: CAGGQGGNQPQHF
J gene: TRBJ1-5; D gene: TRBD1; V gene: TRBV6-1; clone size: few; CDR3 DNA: TGTGCCAGCAGGAAAACGGGACAGTTAAATCAGCCCCAGCATTTT; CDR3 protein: CASRKTGQLNQPQHF
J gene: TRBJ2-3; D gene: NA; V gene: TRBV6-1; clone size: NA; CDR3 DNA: TGTGCCAGCACCAACACAGATACGCAGTATTTT; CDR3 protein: CASTNTDTQYF
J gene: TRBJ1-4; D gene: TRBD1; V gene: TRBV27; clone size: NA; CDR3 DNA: TGTGCCAGCAGCTCTCTCGGACAGGGGGATGAAAAACTGTTTTTT; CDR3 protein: CASSSLGQGDEKLFF
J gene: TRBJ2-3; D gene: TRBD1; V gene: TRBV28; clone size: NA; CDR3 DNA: TGTGCCAGCAGACCGACAGGGACATCAGATACGCAGTATTTT; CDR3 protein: CASRPTGTSDTQYF
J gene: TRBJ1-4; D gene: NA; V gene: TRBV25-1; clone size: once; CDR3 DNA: TGTGCCAGCAGTGAATATGGCAGGGAGGGAGGACTGTTTTTT; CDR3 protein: CASSEYGREGGLFF
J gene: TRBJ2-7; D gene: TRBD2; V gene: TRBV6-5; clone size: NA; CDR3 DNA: TGTGCCAGCCTAGCGGGAAACGAGCAGTACTTC; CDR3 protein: CASLAGNEQYF
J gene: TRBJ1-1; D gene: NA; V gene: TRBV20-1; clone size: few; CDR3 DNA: TGCAGTGCTAGTTTCCCCTTCGCTTTCTTT; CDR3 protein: CSASFPFAFF
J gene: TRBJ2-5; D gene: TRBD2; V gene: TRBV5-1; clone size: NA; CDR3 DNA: TGCGCCAGCAGCTTGGGCCTACTAGCGCTCCAAGAGACCCAGTACTTC; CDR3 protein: CASSLGLLALQETQYF
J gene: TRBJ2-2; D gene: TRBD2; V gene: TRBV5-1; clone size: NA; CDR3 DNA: TGCGCCAGCCGACTAGCGGGGTCCACCGGGGAGCTGTTTTTT; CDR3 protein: CASRLAGSTGELFF
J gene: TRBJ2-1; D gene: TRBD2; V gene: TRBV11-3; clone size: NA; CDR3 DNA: TGTGCCAGCAGCTTAGAAAGTAGCGGGAGACCCTACAATGAGCAGTTCTTC; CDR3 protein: CASSLESSGRPYNEQFF
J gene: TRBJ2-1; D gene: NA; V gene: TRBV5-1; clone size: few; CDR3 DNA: TGCGCCAGCAGCTTCATAGATGAGCAGTTCTTC; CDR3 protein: CASSFIDEQFF
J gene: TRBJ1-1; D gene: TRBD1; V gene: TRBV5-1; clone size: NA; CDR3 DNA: TGCGCCAGCAGCGTCGGGACAGGGAGAACTGAAGCTTTCTTT; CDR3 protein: CASSVGTGRTEAFF
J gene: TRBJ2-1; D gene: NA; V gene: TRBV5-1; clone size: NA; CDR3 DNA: TGCGCCAGCAGCGTGACAGACCAAAATGAGCAGTTCTTC; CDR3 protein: CASSVTDQNEQFF
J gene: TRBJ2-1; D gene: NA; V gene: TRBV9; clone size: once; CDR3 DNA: TGTGCCAGCAGCGTAGCCATCGGGACTTCGGTTGAGCAGTTCTTC; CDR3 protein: CASSVAIGTSVEQFF
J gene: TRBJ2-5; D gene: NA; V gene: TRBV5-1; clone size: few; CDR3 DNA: TGCGCCAGCAGCCATTTAGAGACCCAGTACTTC; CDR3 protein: CASSHLETQYF
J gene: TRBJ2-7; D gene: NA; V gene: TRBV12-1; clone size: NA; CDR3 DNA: TGTGCCCGAGGGGTGAATCCTTGCTCCTACGAGCAGTACTTC; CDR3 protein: CARGVNPCSYEQYF
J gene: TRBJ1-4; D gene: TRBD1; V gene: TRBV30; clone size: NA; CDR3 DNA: TGTGCCTGGAGTAACTCCGGGACAGGGAATGAAAAACTGTTTTTT; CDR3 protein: CAWSNSGTGNEKLFF
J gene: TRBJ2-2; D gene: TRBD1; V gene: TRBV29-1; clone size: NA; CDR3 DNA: TGCAGCGCTACCGGGACAGCTAGGGCCGGGGAGCTGTTTTTT; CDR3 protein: CSATGTARAGELFF
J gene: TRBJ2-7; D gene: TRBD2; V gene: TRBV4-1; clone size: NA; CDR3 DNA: TGCGCCAGCAGCCGGACTAGTGGCTCCTACGAGCAGTACTTC; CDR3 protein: CASSRTSGSYEQYF
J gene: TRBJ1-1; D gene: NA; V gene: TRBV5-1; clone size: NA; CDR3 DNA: TGCGCCAGCAGCTTTGGGAATTTGGAGTCGCCGACTGAAGCTTTCTTT; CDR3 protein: CASSFGNLESPTEAFF
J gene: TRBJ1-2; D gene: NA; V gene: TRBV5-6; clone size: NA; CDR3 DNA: TGTGCCAGCAGCTTGGATCAGGGAGGCTACACCTTC; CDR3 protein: CASSLDQGGYTF
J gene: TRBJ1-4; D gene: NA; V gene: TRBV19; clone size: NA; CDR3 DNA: TGTGCCAGTAGTGGGACCGAGAGAGCTAATGAAAAACTGTTTTTT; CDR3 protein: CASSGTERANEKLFF
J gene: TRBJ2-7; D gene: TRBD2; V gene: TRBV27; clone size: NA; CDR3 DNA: TGTGCCAGCAGAGCTAGCGGAGTTTACGAGCAGTACTTC; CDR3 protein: CASRASGVYEQYF
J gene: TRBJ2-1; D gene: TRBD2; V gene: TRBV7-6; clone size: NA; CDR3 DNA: TGTGCCAGCAGCCCCTTTGGCCCCGGGAGGCCTTTAGGAGGTGAGCAGTTCTTC; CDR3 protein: CASSPFGPGRPLGGEQFF
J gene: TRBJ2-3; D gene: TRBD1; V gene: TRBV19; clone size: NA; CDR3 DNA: TGTGCCAGTAGTGCACGACAGGGGGGGGACACAGATACGCAGTATTTT; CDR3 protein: CASSARQGGDTDTQYF
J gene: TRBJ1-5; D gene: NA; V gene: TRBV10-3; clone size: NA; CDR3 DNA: TGTGCCATCAGTGAGGAGAATAGCAATCAGCCCCAGCATTTT; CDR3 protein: CAISEENSNQPQHF